The T cell receptor (beta chain) under discussion was sequenced for a study of blood T cell repertoires in COVID-19. In the study overall: PBMCs, B-cell-depleted T cells, or T cells provided the cDNA or gDNA that made up the material.

Germline V lookup: CDR1 MNHEY, CDR2 SVGEGT. The CDR3 covers 15 residues. V shed 4 bases and J 9 bases; nucleotides not matched to a gene: 9. This clone was detected only once. Original processing notes: Cell counts per sample came from amplifying reference gene primers. The repertoire was sequenced with immunoSEQ multiplex PCR; TCRdb's copy has only in-frame clones and lacks some. V and J calls and clone size follow that table, whereas D and trimming were derived from the DNA. The sample lists approximately 250,000 clones; around 90% were seen once. During active infection, Seattle patients enrolled and were then monitored through disease.

This chain links TRBV6-2 or TRBV6-3 with TRBJ2-1, with 10 bases aligning to TRBD2. The sequenced sample consisted of peripheral blood. The clonotype comes from an older woman with COVID-19, enrolled during active disease. The CDR3 sequence is CASSLRASGSSEQFF. The CDR3 DNA reads TGTGCCAGCAGTTTGAGGGCTAGCGGGAGTAGTGAGCAGTTCTTC.